A selection of T cell receptor beta chains follows, all from one sample in a study of beta chain features in type 1 diabetes. Libraries were prepared by immunoSEQ multiplex PCR; TCRdb keeps only in-frame clonotypes and omits some of them. The profile shows 100,000 to 150,000 clones, around 17% of them singletons. The material sequenced was central memory CD4+ T cells from blood. Source of these receptors: a man aged 30-40 years with type 1 diabetes. The CDR3 runs from the conserved cysteine through the conserved F or W. D genes are given only for firm matches. Not all rows give a size; the values are once, few, many and, for expanded clones, a class.

>TRBJ2-5|NA|TRBD1|TRBV29-1
TGCATCCTGAGGACAGGGATGGAGACCCAGTACTTC
CILRTGMETQYF
>TRBJ2-1|NA|NA|TRBV12-5
TGTGCTAGTGGTTTGGGACAGCCCTACAATGAGCAGTTCTTC
CASGLGQPYNEQFF
>TRBJ1-2|many|NA|TRBV30
TGTGCCTGGAGAGAGGGGCCGAACTATGGCTACACCTTC
CAWREGPNYGYTF
>TRBJ2-2|NA|NA|TRBV5-1
TGCGCCAGCAGCTTGGTGTTTAACACCGGGGAGCTGTTTTTT
CASSLVFNTGELFF
>TRBJ1-2|few|NA|TRBV11-2
TGTGCCAGCAGCTTCCGGGACGGGGGCGGTGGCTACACCTTC
CASSFRDGGGGYTF
>TRBJ1-2|NA|TRBD1|TRBV29-1
TGCAGCGTTGAACCCTGGGACAGGGGAAACTATGGCTACACCTTC
CSVEPWDRGNYGYTF
>TRBJ2-5|few|NA|TRBV7-2
TGTGCCAGCAGCTTAACGACAGGCTTTGGGATAGAGACCCAGTACTTC
CASSLTTGFGIETQYF
>TRBJ2-3|NA|NA|TRBV4-2
TGTGCCAGCAGCCAGGGGGCTAGCGGAAACACAGATACGCAGTATTTT
CASSQGASGNTDTQYF
>TRBJ2-3|many|NA|TRBV9
TGTGCCAGCAGCGTCAGGAGCGCTAGGACAGATACGCAGTATTTT
CASSVRSARTDTQYF
>TRBJ2-7|NA|TRBD1|TRBV18
TGTGCCAGCTCACCAATAAGGGACAGGTCCTACGAGCAGTACTTC
CASSPIRDRSYEQYF
>TRBJ2-3|few|NA|TRBV6-6
TGTGCCAGCAGTTACGGCCAGTTATTCACAGATACGCAGTATTTT
CASSYGQLFTDTQYF
>TRBJ2-7|few|NA|TRBV4-3
TGCGCCAGCAGCCAAGATGGGCAGGGGGGGTATAAGCAGTACTTC
CASSQDGQGGYKQYF
>TRBJ1-2|NA|TRBD1|TRBV7-2
TGTGCCAGCAGCACCCGGACAGGGCCTTGGGGCTACACCTTC
CASSTRTGPWGYTF
>TRBJ2-7|NA|NA|TRBV14
TGTGCCAGCAGCCAAGGTGTCGAGCAGTACTTC
CASSQGVEQYF
>TRBJ2-1|few|NA|TRBV5-1
TGCGCCAGCAGCAGGCAAACCAGCTCCTACAATGAGCAGTTCTTC
CASSRQTSSYNEQFF
>TRBJ2-1|few|NA|TRBV10-3
TGTGCCATCAGTGAGTTATCCCTGTCGGACAATGAGCAGTTCTTC
CAISELSLSDNEQFF
>TRBJ1-6|NA|TRBD1|TRBV4-2
TGTGCCAGCAGCCTTGGGACAGGCGGTGATTCACCCCTCCACTTT
CASSLGTGGDSPLHF
>TRBJ2-1|few|NA|TRBV2
TGTGCCAGCAGTGAAGGAGGGCGCGAGCAGTTCTTC
CASSEGGREQFF
>TRBJ1-5|NA|NA|TRBV29-1
TGCGGGACGGAACCACAGCCCCAGCATTTT
CGTEPQPQHF
>TRBJ1-2|few|NA|TRBV2
TGTGCCAGCAGTGTGTACAGCCGGTATGGCTACACCTTC
CASSVYSRYGYTF
>TRBJ2-5|NA|TRBD1|TRBV28
TGTGCCAGCAGTCCTTCGGGACAGTTGAACCAAGAGACCCAGTACTTC
CASSPSGQLNQETQYF
>TRBJ1-1|many|TRBD1|TRBV7-9
TGTGCCAGCAGCCCGGGACAGATAAACACTGAAGCTTTCTTT
CASSPGQINTEAFF
>TRBJ2-3|NA|TRBD2|TRBV9
TGTGCCAGCAGCGGGACTAGCGGGGGGGCCTCTCAGTCAGATACGCAGTATTTT
CASSGTSGGASQSDTQYF
>TRBJ2-7|NA|NA|TRBV7-9
TGTGCCAGCAGCTTAGACAGGCGGTACGAGCAGTACTTC
CASSLDRRYEQYF
>TRBJ1-6|once|NA|TRBV25-1
TGTGCCAGCAGTGAAGGGGACCCCTATAATTCACCCCTCCACTTT
CASSEGDPYNSPLHF
>TRBJ1-5|few|TRBD1|TRBV30
TGTGCCTGGAGTGCCGGGACAGGGGATCAGCCCCAGCATTTT
CAWSAGTGDQPQHF
>TRBJ2-7|medium-sized|NA|TRBV7-2
TGTGCCAGCAGCTTTAACTACGAGCAGTACTTC
CASSFNYEQYF
>TRBJ1-5|few|NA|TRBV6-5
TGTGCCAGCAGTTACGCGGGGATCGGCCAGCCCCAGCATTTT
CASSYAGIGQPQHF
>TRBJ2-7|NA|TRBD1|TRBV10-3
TGTGCCTCGTCACCGGGACAGGGGATCGCCGAGCAGTACTTC
CASSPGQGIAEQYF
>TRBJ2-7|NA|TRBD2|TRBV28
TGTGCCAGCAGTTTATTAGGGACTAGCGACAACGAGCAGTACTTC
CASSLLGTSDNEQYF